These 23 T cell receptor beta chains share one sample of origin, sequenced in a study of technical replicates of blood from a few donors. This table comes from immunoSEQ multiplex PCR, and its TCRdb copy is limited to in-frame clones, with some not included. The repertoire includes 80,000 or so clones, 81% of them detected once, and roughly 4% sits in the top ten. The sequencing sample was made of PBMCs. These receptors were taken from a human donor in good health. Some clones in this sample may be carry-over from other donors' samples.

The rearrangement links TRBV7-2 to TRBJ1-5; a possible D gene is TRBD1 (5 bases). Germline-derived CDR1 and CDR2 are SGHTA and FQGNSA. V gave up 5 bases and J gave up 9 bases, with 14 bases separating them. The CDR3 spans 13 residues. CDR3 sequence (DNA): TGTGCCAGCAGCCGTGACCGGACAACGCCCCAGCATTTT. Translating gives CASSRDRTTPQHF.

In DNA form, the CDR3 reads TGTGCCAGCAGGATTAACGGGGGCTACAATGAGCAGTTCTTC. Its translation is CASRINGGYNEQFF. The rearrangement uses TRBV5-6 and TRBJ2-1; a weak D match, TRBD2 (6 bases). Trimming took off 5 bases at V and 3 bases at J, with 12 bases between the two ends. The CDR3 runs 14 residues. Germline values: CDR1 SGHDT, CDR2 YYEEEE. Filled out from reference TRBV5-6 and TRBJ2-1, the complete variable domain reads DAGVTQSPTHLIKTRGQQVTLRCSPKSGHDTVSWYQQALGQGPQFIFQYYEEEERQRGNFPDRFSGHQFPNYSSELNVNALLLGDSALYLCASRINGGYNEQFFGPGTRLTVL.

In DNA, the CDR3 is TGCGCCAGCACTTGGAGCGGGGTGTCGGAAGATACGCAGTATTTT. It encodes CASTWSGVSEDTQYF. The V gene is TRBV5-1, the J gene TRBJ2-3; the match to TRBD2 covers 7 bases. V gave up 6 bases and J gave up 5 bases; unmatched junction bases: 12. The length of the CDR3 is 15 residues. Germline V gene lookup returns CDR1 SGHRS and CDR2 YFSETQ.

The genes are TRBV27 and TRBJ2-7, with D possibly TRBD2 on 5 matching bases. The V end lost 5 bases, the J end lost 6 bases, and 26 bases lay between the germline ends. The CDR3 extends over 17 amino acids. CDR1 and CDR2 from the germline V gene are MNHEY and SMNVEV (reference sequence). The CDR3 is CASSPLGSGVGSPEQYF. The CDR3 DNA is TGTGCCAGCAGTCCCCTAGGGAGCGGAGTGGGGAGCCCCGAGCAGTACTTC.

The genes are TRBV5-4 and TRBJ1-4, with D tentatively TRBD1 (6 bases). This CDR3 contains 13 residues. Trimming removed 5 bases at V and 5 bases at J, with 10 bases between. Germline CDR1 reads SGHNT; CDR2 reads YYREEE (reference sequence). The CDR3 sequence is CASSRTGNEKLFF. For the CDR3, the DNA is TGTGCCAGCAGTAGAACAGGGAATGAAAAACTGTTTTTT.

This chain connects TRBV6-5 to TRBJ1-1; TRBD1 matches 9 bases. The CDR3 length is 16 residues. The V gene end was trimmed by 5 bases and the J gene end by 0 bases; junction bases not matched to a gene: 7. Per the germline V gene, CDR1 is MNHEY and CDR2 is SVGAGI. The CDR3 spells CASSNYRGLLNTEAFF. CDR3 nucleotide sequence: TGTGCCAGCAGTAACTACAGGGGGCTTTTGAACACTGAAGCTTTCTTT.

The table lists this clone with a count of one. V gene TRBV2 combines with J gene TRBJ2-5; perhaps TRBD1 as D (6 bases). This CDR3 region has 14 residues. V lost 6 bases, J lost 11 bases, and 22 bases lay in between. Germline V gene sequence: CDR1 SNHLY, CDR2 FYNNEI. The CDR3 spells CASSADSLSKEQYF. The CDR3 DNA is TGTGCCAGCAGCGCGGACAGCCTGTCTAAGGAGCAGTACTTC.

CDR3 residues: CAWTKASNTQYF. The CDR3 DNA sequence: TGTGCCTGGACCAAGGCTAGTAATACGCAGTATTTT. The chain joins TRBV30 to TRBJ2-3; no reliable D call. V shed 4 bases and J shed 7 bases, with 12 bases lying between them. The CDR3 runs to 12 residues. CDR1 is GTSNPN, CDR2 SVGIG, per germline (reference sequence).

The rearrangement joins TRBV19 to TRBJ2-5; possibly TRBD1 for D (6 bases). The CDR3 is 15 residues long. From germline, CDR1 is LNHDA and CDR2 SQIVND (reference sequence). Trimming stripped 5 bases from V and 5 bases from J, with 18 bases between. The CDR3 reads CASSPLQGSQETQYF. CDR3 bases: TGTGCCAGTAGTCCGCTACAGGGTTCCCAGGAGACCCAGTACTTC.

This clone was found once. The V and J genes are TRBV4-2 and TRBJ2-7; 9 nucleotides align to TRBD2. V shed 4 bases and J 3 bases; nucleotides not matched to a gene: 7. The CDR3 is 15 amino acids. Germline V gives CDR1 LGHNA, CDR2 YNFKEQ. The CDR3 nucleotides are TGTGCCAGCAGCCTGGAAAGCGGGGGGATCTACGAGCAGTACTTC. This gives the protein CASSLESGGIYEQYF.

The chain links TRBV2 to TRBJ2-1; D call uncertain. The length of the CDR3 is 11 residues. Between the trimmed V and J ends, which lost 6 bases and 4 bases, there was a span of 4 bases. Germline V gives CDR1 SNHLY, CDR2 FYNNEI. The CDR3 spells CASRSYNEQFF. CDR3 sequence (DNA): TGTGCCAGCAGATCATACAATGAGCAGTTCTTC.

The chain is built from TRBV12-5 and TRBJ2-1; 8 positions match TRBD2. The CDR3 covers 16 residues. After removal of 0 bases from V and 4 bases from J, the junction contained 5 bases not matched to a gene. The germline gives CDR1 LGHNT, CDR2 FRNRAP. The DNA for the CDR3 is TGTGCTAGTGGTTTGGTCCTACTAGCGGAGTACAATGAGCAGTTCTTC. It translates to CASGLVLLAEYNEQFF. Filled out from reference TRBV12-5 and TRBJ2-1, the complete variable domain reads DARVTQTPRHKVTEMGQEVTMRCQPILGHNTVFWYRQTMMQGLELLAYFRNRAPLDDSGMPKDRFSAEMPDATLATLKIQPSEPRDSAVYFCASGLVLLAEYNEQFFGPGTRLTVL.

This clone was seen a single time. The chain is built from TRBV2 and TRBJ2-1; tentatively, D is TRBD1 (5 bases). Germline CDR1 and CDR2: SNHLY and FYNNEI. The CDR3 has 13 residues. V was clipped by 10 bases and J by 5 bases, with 15 bases between them. The chain's CDR3 is CATTREPDNEQFF. The DNA for the CDR3 is TGTGCCACCACCAGGGAACCTGACAATGAGCAGTTCTTC.

This clone showed up just a few times. The chain combines TRBV10-2 with TRBJ2-1, with no clear D. V was cut by 0 bases and J by 1 base, with 7 bases left in between. Germline V gene sequence: CDR1 WSHSY, CDR2 SAAADI. The CDR3 spans 15 residues. The CDR3 DNA sequence: TGCGCCAGCAGTGAGTCCGAGGTATCCTACAATGAGCAGTTCTTC. It translates to CASSESEVSYNEQFF.

V and J are TRBV5-6 and TRBJ2-1; D not resolved. This CDR3 has 15 amino acids. V was shortened by 3 bases and J by 5 bases, with 15 bases between the two germline ends. Germline V gene data show CDR1 as SGHDT and CDR2 as YYEEEE. The CDR3 DNA sequence: TGTGCCAGCAGCTCCAGCCACTTGGGCGACAATGAGCAGTTCTTC. Amino acid sequence: CASSSSHLGDNEQFF.

V is TRBV27 and J is TRBJ2-7; D may be TRBD1 (6 bases). The CDR3 runs 14 residues. The germline V gene encodes CDR1 MNHEY and CDR2 SMNVEV (reference sequence). V was trimmed by 6 bases and J by 3 bases, leaving 15 bases between them. CDR3 protein: CASRDSRSFYEQYF. The DNA of the CDR3 is TGTGCCAGCAGGGACAGCCGTAGCTTCTACGAGCAGTACTTC.

V is TRBV10-3 and J is TRBJ2-7, with 9 bases lining up with TRBD1. V shed 5 bases and J 3 bases; nucleotides not matched to a gene: 8. Germline assignment: CDR1 ENHRY and CDR2 SYGVKD. The CDR3 is 15 residues long. The CDR3 sequence is CAISKGQGAVYEQYF. The CDR3 coding sequence is TGTGCCATCAGTAAGGGACAGGGAGCGGTCTACGAGCAGTACTTC.

V gene TRBV30 combines with J gene TRBJ2-7; TRBD1 is a possible D gene (6 bases). V was trimmed by 0 bases and J by 0 bases, leaving 9 bases between them. The CDR3 extends over 14 amino acids. Germline CDR1 is GTSNPN and CDR2 is SVGIG (reference sequence). CDR3 DNA sequence: TGTGCCTGGAGTGTTTTACAGGGCTCCTACGAGCAGTACTTC. Amino acids: CAWSVLQGSYEQYF. The variable domain in full, with the rest retrieved from reference TRBV30 and TRBJ2-7, is SQTIHQWPATLVQPVGSPLSLECTVEGTSNPNLYWYRQAAGRGLQLLFYSVGIGQISSEVPQNLSASRPQDRQFILSSKKLLLSDSGFYLCAWSVLQGSYEQYFGPGTRLTVT.

The sample holds many counts of this clone. The chain combines TRBV4-2 with TRBJ2-2; 10 bases map to TRBD1. The junction had 4 bases not matched to a gene; V was cut back by 4 bases and J by 5 bases. Per the germline V gene, CDR1 is LGHNA and CDR2 is YNFKEQ. The CDR3 totals 15 residues. The CDR3 loop reads CASSRGTGETGELFF. DNA of the CDR3: TGTGCCAGCAGCCGCGGGACAGGGGAAACCGGGGAGCTGTTTTTT.

In DNA, the CDR3 is TGTGCCAGCAGCCAAGATCACGGACTTAATTCACCCCTCCACTTT. It specifies CASSQDHGLNSPLHF. The rearrangement uses TRBV14 and TRBJ1-6; no firm D call. V was pared by 0 bases and J by 6 bases, with 9 bases between. The CDR3 is made up of 15 amino acids. Germline CDR1 SGHDN, CDR2 FVKESK.

This clone was observed once. V gene TRBV7-8 combines with J gene TRBJ2-5; 7 bases line up with TRBD2. J gave up 5 bases and V 1 base, and 7 bases lay outside the gene matches. Germline V gene lookup returns CDR1 SGHVS and CDR2 FQNEAQ. This CDR3 comprises 15 residues. This CDR3 is CASSLGGLVRETQYF. The CDR3, as DNA: TGTGCCAGCAGCTTAGGAGGACTAGTACGGGAGACCCAGTACTTC. The variable domain in full, with the rest retrieved from reference TRBV7-8 and TRBJ2-5, is GAGVSQSPRYKVAKRGQDVALRCDPISGHVSLFWYQQALGQGPEFLTYFQNEAQLDKSGLPSDRFFAERPEGSVSTLKIQRTQQEDSAVYLCASSLGGLVRETQYFGPGTRLLVL.

The chain links TRBV7-9 to TRBJ2-3; D not resolved. The ends were cut back, 1 base at V and 2 bases at J, with 10 bases in the middle. Germline values: CDR1 SEHNR, CDR2 FQNEAQ (reference sequence). The CDR3 is 15 amino acids. DNA for the CDR3: TGTGCCAGCAGCTTAGGGGCAGCCTACACAGATACGCAGTATTTT. Its translation: CASSLGAAYTDTQYF.

The J gene is TRBJ2-7, the V gene TRBV19, with 9 bases lining up with TRBD1. The J segment lost 3 bases and the V segment lost 0 bases, leaving 3 bases of the junction unmatched. The CDR3 covers 15 residues. Germline V lookup: CDR1 LNHDA, CDR2 SQIVND (reference sequence). The CDR3 loop reads CASSIEQGAVYEQYF. The CDR3 coding sequence is TGTGCCAGTAGTATAGAACAGGGGGCAGTCTACGAGCAGTACTTC. The full variable domain, in which reference TRBV19 and TRBJ2-7 provide the parts outside the CDR3, is DGGITQSPKYLFRKEGQNVTLSCEQNLNHDAMYWYRQDPGQGLRLIYYSQIVNDFQKGDIAEGYSVSREKKESFPLTVTSAQKNPTAFYLCASSIEQGAVYEQYFGPGTRLTVT.